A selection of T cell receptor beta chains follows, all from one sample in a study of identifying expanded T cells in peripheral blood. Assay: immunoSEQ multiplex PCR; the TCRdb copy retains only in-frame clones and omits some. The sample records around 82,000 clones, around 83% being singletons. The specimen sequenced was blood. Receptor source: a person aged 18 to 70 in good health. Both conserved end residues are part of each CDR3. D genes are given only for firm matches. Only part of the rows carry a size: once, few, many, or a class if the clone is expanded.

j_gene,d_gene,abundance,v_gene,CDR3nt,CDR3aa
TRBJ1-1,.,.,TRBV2,TGTGCCAGCAGATTGTCACCGGGAAACACTGAAGCTTTCTTT,CASRLSPGNTEAFF
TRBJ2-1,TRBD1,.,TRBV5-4,TGTGCCAGCAGCGTTTGGGGAATGACAGGGGTACCCTACAATGAGCAGTTCTTC,CASSVWGMTGVPYNEQFF
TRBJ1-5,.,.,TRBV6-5,TGTGCCAGCAGCCTTAATAGCAATCAGCCCCAGCATTTT,CASSLNSNQPQHF
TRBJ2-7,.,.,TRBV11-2,TGTGCCAGCAGCTCCCCCGCGGACAGTGGGTCAGAGCAGTACTTC,CASSSPADSGSEQYF
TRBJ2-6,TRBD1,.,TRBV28,TGTGCCAGCAGTTGGTCACTGGGACAGGGGCTCTCTGGGGCCAACGTCCTGACTTTC,CASSWSLGQGLSGANVLTF
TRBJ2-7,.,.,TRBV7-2,TGTGCCAGCAGCTTTTCTATGGTATCCTACGAGCAGTACTTC,CASSFSMVSYEQYF
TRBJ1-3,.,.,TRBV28,TGTGCCAGCAGCCCCCATGGGGCACCTGGAAACACCATATATTTT,CASSPHGAPGNTIYF
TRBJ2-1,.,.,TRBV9,TGTGCCAGCAGCCTATTTACTAGCCGTCTCAATGAGCAGTTCTTC,CASSLFTSRLNEQFF
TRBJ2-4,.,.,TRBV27,TGTGCCAGCAGTTTATCGAGTGGCACCAAAAACATTCAGTACTTC,CASSLSSGTKNIQYF
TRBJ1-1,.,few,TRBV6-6,TGTGCCAGCAGTTACGGACGTAGGTCTGAAGCTTTCTTT,CASSYGRRSEAFF
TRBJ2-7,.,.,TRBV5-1,TGCGCCAGCAGCTTTCCCGAAAGTTACGAGCAGTACTTC,CASSFPESYEQYF
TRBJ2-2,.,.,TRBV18,TGTGCCAGCTCACCAAAACATCTCGGGAGCCAGGGGAGCACCGGGGAGCTGTTTTTT,CASSPKHLGSQGSTGELFF
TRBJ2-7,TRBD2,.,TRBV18,TGTGCCAGCCAAACTAGCGGGGCAGACTACGAGCAGTACTTC,CASQTSGADYEQYF
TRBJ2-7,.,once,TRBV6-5,TGTGCCAGCAGTTACTCGACGGAATACGAGCAGTACTTC,CASSYSTEYEQYF
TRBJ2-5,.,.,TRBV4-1,TGCGCCAGCAGCCAAGATCTGGGGGGCGTCGGGGAGACCCAGTACTTC,CASSQDLGGVGETQYF
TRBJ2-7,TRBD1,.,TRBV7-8,TGTGCCAGCAGCCTGAGACAGGGATTGGAGCAGTACTTC,CASSLRQGLEQYF
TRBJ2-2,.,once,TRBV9,TGTGCCAGCAGCGCCATCGCGGGGCTAAACACCGGGGAGCTGTTTTTT,CASSAIAGLNTGELFF
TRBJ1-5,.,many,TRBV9,TGTGCCAGCAGCGTAGGGGAAGGGGGTAATCAGCCCCAGCATTTT,CASSVGEGGNQPQHF